This TCR beta chain was captured by sequencing in a study of CD8 T cells in ankylosing spondylitis. On this clonotype: The antigen is unknown.

Study findings and constraints: There were earlier reports of some motif variants in reactive arthritis synovial fluid and blood. Ankylosing spondylitis blood appeared to be characterized by a TCR beta motif of several highly homologous variants.

Germline V gives CDR1 DFQATT, CDR2 SNEGSKA (reference sequence). The CDR3 extends over 14 amino acids. Trimming removed 2 bases at V and 2 bases at J, with 13 bases between. Using quantitative 5'-RACE with molecular barcodes, the authors made TCR beta libraries. In TCRdb, the 5' RACE reads were re-called with MiXCR into one record per CDR3 protein. The sample records 200,000 to 300,000 distinct CDR3 sequences, roughly 10% being singletons. The origin of this receptor is a male donor with ankylosing spondylitis or in good health (not recorded which). What was sequenced was blood, either unsorted or a sorted T cell fraction (not recorded which). The rearrangement links TRBV20-1 to TRBJ2-7; D unresolved. CDR3: CSARPRTSPYEQYF. CDR3 nucleotides: TGCAGTGCTAGACCGCGGACCTCCCCCTACGAGCAGTACTTC.